These 20 T cell receptor beta chains came from one sample sequenced in a study of cytomegalovirus exposure and HLA in healthy donors. The study ran its PCR with 60 Vbeta and 13 Jbeta primers. Libraries were prepared by immunoSEQ multiplex PCR; TCRdb keeps only in-frame clonotypes and omits some of them. The data hold 90,000 or so clones, with about 75% observed a single time. The sequenced material came from PBMCs. Receptor source: a man aged 25-45 years in good health and CMV-seropositive.

This chain joins TRBV29-1 and TRBJ1-2; D call uncertain. CDR3 length equals 13 residues. Germline lookup yields CDR1 SQVTM and CDR2 ANQGSEA. V was shortened by 4 bases and J by 10 bases, with 19 bases between the two germline ends. The CDR3 DNA is TGCAGCGTTGTGGTGTCCGAGTTTAGCGTCTACACCTTC. Amino acid sequence: CSVVVSEFSVYTF.

The J gene is TRBJ2-3, the V gene TRBV29-1; D is undetermined. The CDR3 extends over 13 amino acids. CDR1 and CDR2 from the germline V gene are SQVTM and ANQGSEA. V was trimmed by 7 bases and J by 2 bases, leaving 13 bases between them. The CDR3 here is CSASSPYTDTQYF. CDR3 coding DNA: TGCAGCGCATCGAGTCCCTACACAGATACGCAGTATTTT.

This chain joins TRBV7-8 and TRBJ2-5, with D possibly TRBD1 on 6 matching bases. The CDR3 spans 22 residues. CDR1 and CDR2 (germline): SGHVS, FQNEAQ. Trimming took 5 bases from V and 4 from J, leaving 38 bases between them. The CDR3 spells CASSHRVPIRSPPMGHGETQYF. The CDR3 DNA is TGTGCCAGCAGCCATAGGGTGCCAATCCGATCCCCCCCGATGGGACACGGAGAGACCCAGTACTTC.

The V gene is TRBV4-2, the J gene TRBJ1-6; 7 bases align to TRBD1. The CDR3 contains 15 residues. Germline assignment: CDR1 LGHNA and CDR2 YNFKEQ. The trim removed 3 bases at V and 7 bases at J, leaving 6 bases unmatched. The chain's CDR3 is CASSQEPGGNSPLHF. CDR3 nucleotides: TGTGCCAGCAGCCAGGAACCAGGGGGGAATTCACCCCTCCACTTT.

This chain joins TRBV21-1 and TRBJ2-1; the D call in the table, TRBD2, was not verified against the DNA. TRBV21-1 is given as a pseudogene. The CDR3 has 16 amino acids. CDR3 DNA: TGTGCCAGCAGCAAAGGAAAAGCCCTACCCTACAATGAGCAGTTCTTC. Protein: CASSKGKALPYNEQFF.

CDR3 region: CASSLDRARGYTF. The CDR3 DNA is TGTGCCAGCAGCTTAGACAGGGCGCGGGGCTACACCTTC. This chain joins TRBV7-2 and TRBJ1-2, with a tentative D call TRBD1 (6 bases). Germline loops: CDR1 SGHTA, CDR2 FQGNSA. The CDR3 runs 13 residues. V was shortened by 1 base and J by 8 bases, with 11 bases between the two germline ends.

The chain recombines TRBV11-2 with TRBJ2-6, with D possibly TRBD1 on 5 matching bases. This CDR3 comprises 18 residues. V gave up 1 base and J gave up 2 bases, with 15 bases separating them. CDR1 is SGHAT and CDR2 is FQNNGV in the germline V gene. The CDR3 nucleotides are TGTGCCAGCAGCTTAGTGTTAAGGGGAAAGACTGGGGCCAACGTCCTGACTTTC. Translation gives CASSLVLRGKTGANVLTF. Full variable domain (remainder filled in from reference TRBV11-2 and TRBJ2-6): EAGVAQSPRYKIIEKRQSVAFWCNPISGHATLYWYQQILGQGPKLLIQFQNNGVVDDSQLPKDRFSAERLKGVDSTLKIQPAKLEDSAVYLCASSLVLRGKTGANVLTFGAGSRLTVL.

The rearrangement links TRBV9 to TRBJ1-1; D is ambiguous. This CDR3 region has 14 residues. V was trimmed by 0 bases and J by 4 bases, leaving 10 bases between them. CDR1 is SGDLS, CDR2 YYNGEE, per germline. CDR3: CASSVATGGTEAFF. CDR3 nucleotide sequence: TGTGCCAGCAGCGTAGCTACGGGTGGCACTGAAGCTTTCTTT.

The chain uses TRBV2 and TRBJ1-4; D remains ambiguous. Germline V gene lookup returns CDR1 SNHLY and CDR2 FYNNEI. V was shortened by 5 bases and J by 7 bases, with 17 bases between the two germline ends. The CDR3 has 15 residues. The CDR3, as DNA: TGTGCCAGCAGTTTTTACCCCGGGATTGGTGAAAAACTGTTTTTT. Protein sequence: CASSFYPGIGEKLFF.

This chain connects TRBV27 to TRBJ1-1; 9 bases are a match to TRBD1. V dropped 6 bases and J dropped 4; count of bases not matched to a gene: 6. The CDR3 runs 14 residues. Per the germline V gene, CDR1 is MNHEY and CDR2 is SMNVEV (reference sequence). CDR3 region: CASRSGTGLTEAFF. The CDR3 DNA reads TGTGCCAGCAGGTCCGGGACAGGGCTCACTGAAGCTTTCTTT.

This chain links TRBV6-5 with TRBJ2-2, with 10 bases lining up with TRBD1. CDR3 length: 15 residues. Trimming removed 4 bases from V and 7 bases from J; junction bases left unmatched: 6. The V gene's germline CDR1 is MNHEY and CDR2 SVGAGI. The DNA for the CDR3 is TGTGCCAGCAGTTTACGGACAGGGGGGGACGGGGAGCTGTTTTTT. Residues: CASSLRTGGDGELFF.

This chain joins TRBV27 and TRBJ2-7; TRBD1 agrees at 8 bases. The CDR3 has 15 residues. The germline V gene has CDR1 MNHEY and CDR2 SMNVEV (reference sequence). J gave up 3 bases and V 6 bases, and 10 bases lay outside the gene matches. The CDR3 is CASSSPHRGYYEQYF. The CDR3 DNA reads as TGTGCCAGCAGCTCCCCGCACAGGGGGTACTACGAGCAGTACTTC.

The rearrangement links TRBV6-1 to TRBJ2-7; TRBD1 agrees at 7 bases. The CDR3 runs 13 residues. J lost 7 bases, V lost 7 bases, and 10 bases had no gene match. The germline V gene encodes CDR1 MNHNS and CDR2 SASEGT. CDR3 nucleotides: TGTGCCAGCATTGGGACAGCGGAAGGTGAGCAGTACTTC. Residues: CASIGTAEGEQYF.

V gene TRBV7-3 combines with J gene TRBJ2-1; the D gene is possibly TRBD2 (5 bases). The V gene lost 2 bases and the J gene lost 0 bases, with 8 bases spanning the gap. The germline V gene has CDR1 SGHTA and CDR2 FQGTGA. The CDR3 spans 15 residues. For the CDR3, the DNA is TGTGCCAGCAGCTTATCGGGGAGCTCCTACAATGAGCAGTTCTTC. Translated, it gives CASSLSGSSYNEQFF.

The chain is built from TRBV18 and TRBJ1-6; 8 bases map to TRBD1. In germline, CDR1 is KGHSH, CDR2 LQKENI. V shed 6 bases and J 8 bases; nucleotides not matched to a gene: 12. This CDR3 contains 16 residues. The CDR3 sequence is CASSPSETGGYSPLHF. The CDR3 coding sequence is TGTGCCAGCTCCCCCAGTGAAACAGGGGGGTATTCACCCCTCCACTTT. Supplemented by reference TRBV18 and TRBJ1-6, the full variable domain reads NAGVMQNPRHLVRRRGQEARLRCSPMKGHSHVYWYRQLPEEGLKFMVYLQKENIIDESGMPKERFSAEFPKEGPSILRIQQVVRGDSAAYFCASSPSETGGYSPLHFGNGTRLTVT.

In this sample, this clone is medium-sized. The gene calls are TRBV19 and TRBJ1-1; D is undetermined. CDR1 is LNHDA and CDR2 is SQIVND in the germline V gene (reference sequence). Trimming shortened V by 7 bases and J by 1 base, and 10 bases separated the two germline ends. CDR3 length equals 13 residues. The CDR3 coding sequence is TGTGCCAGTACCCCGGACTGGAACACTGAAGCTTTCTTT. As protein: CASTPDWNTEAFF.

V usage is TRBV6-1 and J usage is TRBJ1-1, with D perhaps TRBD1 (5 bases). The germline V gene encodes CDR1 MNHNS and CDR2 SASEGT. This CDR3 has 13 residues. V was trimmed by 8 bases and J by 4 bases, leaving 14 bases between them. In nucleotides, the CDR3 is TGTGCCAGCCGGGAGGGGTTGGGCACTGAAGCTTTCTTT. The encoded protein is CASREGLGTEAFF.

The chain is built from TRBV7-6 and TRBJ1-1, with D tentatively TRBD1 (5 bases). Deletions cut 1 base from V and 4 bases from J, with 16 bases between. The CDR3 runs 16 residues. CDR1 SGHVS and CDR2 FNYEAQ come from the germline V gene. CDR3 in DNA: TGTGCCAGCAGCTTAGAAGGGGCAGGGTGGGGCACTGAAGCTTTCTTT. Its translation is CASSLEGAGWGTEAFF.

V and J are TRBV5-5 and TRBJ1-5; the D is unclear. Deletions cut 1 base from V and 8 bases from J, with 13 bases between. This CDR3 has 14 residues. Germline V lookup: CDR1 SGHKS, CDR2 YYEKEE (reference sequence). CDR3 in DNA: TGTGCCAGCAGCTTGATTGAGGCCTCTGAGCCCCAGCATTTT. It yields the protein CASSLIEASEPQHF.

The chain has TRBV4-3 and TRBJ1-2; perhaps TRBD1 as D (5 bases). The V end lost 1 base, the J end lost 8 bases, and 17 bases lay between the germline ends. The CDR3 contains 15 residues. Looked up from germline, CDR1 is LGHNA and CDR2 is YSLEER. The CDR3 region has the DNA TGCGCCAGCAGCCAAGGCCGGGGGGTATTAAGAGGCTACACCTTC. This sequence encodes CASSQGRGVLRGYTF.